What follows describes a single TCR beta chain. This CDR3 is built from 15 residues. Germline V lookup: CDR1 KGHSH, CDR2 LQKENI. Trimming removed 5 bases at V and 0 bases at J, with 8 bases between. As handled by the study authors: From reference gene primer amplification, estimates of nucleated cell counts were derived. Assay: immunoSEQ multiplex PCR; the TCRdb copy retains only in-frame clones and omits some. V and J calls and clone size are given by that table; D and trimming were obtained from the DNA. The sample lists 65,000 to 95,000 clones, about four fifths seen once, with more than 10% in the top ten. This sample is part of a study of blood T cell repertoires in COVID-19. Study-wide context: Donors in the United States, Italy and Spain gave samples during acute or convalescent COVID-19. In each case, the material was cDNA or gDNA derived from T cells, B-cell-depleted T cells, or PBMCs.

Material: peripheral blood. The sequence came from a woman between 35 and 50 years old with active or convalescent COVID-19. V is TRBV18 and J is TRBJ2-6; D not resolved. CDR3 protein: CASSTDYSGANVLTF. DNA of the CDR3: TGTGCCAGCTCAACTGATTACTCTGGGGCCAACGTCCTGACTTTC.